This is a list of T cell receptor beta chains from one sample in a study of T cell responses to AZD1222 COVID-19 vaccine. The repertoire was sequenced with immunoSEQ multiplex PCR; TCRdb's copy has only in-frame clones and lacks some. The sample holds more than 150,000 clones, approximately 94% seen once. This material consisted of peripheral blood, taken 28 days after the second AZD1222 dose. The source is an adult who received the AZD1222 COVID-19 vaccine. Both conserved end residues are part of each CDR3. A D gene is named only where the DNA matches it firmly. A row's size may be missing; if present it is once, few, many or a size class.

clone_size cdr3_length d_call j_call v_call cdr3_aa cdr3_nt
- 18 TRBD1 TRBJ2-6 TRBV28 CASSMRQGAAAGANVLTF TGTGCCAGCAGCATGAGACAGGGGGCAGCAGCGGGGGCCAACGTCCTGACTTTC
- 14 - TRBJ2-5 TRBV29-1 CSVEVGRVQETQYF TGCAGCGTTGAAGTAGGGCGGGTCCAAGAGACCCAGTACTTC
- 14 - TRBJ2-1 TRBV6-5 CASSNRAGYNEQFF TGTGCCAGCAGTAACAGGGCCGGATACAATGAGCAGTTCTTC
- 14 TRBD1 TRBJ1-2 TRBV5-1 CASSLGQGRHGYTF TGCGCCAGCAGCCTCGGACAGGGTCGTCATGGCTACACCTTC
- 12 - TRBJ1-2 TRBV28 CASSSLWIGYTF TGTGCCAGCAGTTCCTTATGGATTGGCTACACCTTC
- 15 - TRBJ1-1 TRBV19 CASSMNSLGNTEAFF TGTGCCAGTAGTATGAATTCCTTGGGGAACACTGAAGCTTTCTTT
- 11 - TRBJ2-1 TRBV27 CASSLSNEQFF TGTGCCAGCAGTTTGTCCAATGAGCAGTTCTTC
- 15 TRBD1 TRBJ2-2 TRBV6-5 CASKRQGVNTGELFF TGTGCCAGCAAACGGCAGGGGGTAAACACCGGGGAGCTGTTTTTT
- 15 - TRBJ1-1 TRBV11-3 CASSLGTLLSTEAFF TGTGCCAGCAGCTTAGGGACACTACTAAGCACTGAAGCTTTCTTT
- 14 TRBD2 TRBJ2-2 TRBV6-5 CASTSGLKAGELFF TGTGCCAGCACCTCGGGACTAAAAGCCGGGGAGCTGTTTTTT
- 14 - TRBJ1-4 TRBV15 CATSSGLTNEKLFF TGTGCCACCAGCTCAGGGTTAACTAATGAAAAACTGTTTTTT
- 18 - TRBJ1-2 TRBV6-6 CASSRDGYDPRENYGYTF TGTGCCAGCAGTCGAGATGGGTATGACCCCCGCGAGAACTATGGCTACACCTTC
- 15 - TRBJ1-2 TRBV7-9 CASSLEVAPTYGYTF TGTGCCAGCAGCCTAGAGGTGGCACCGACCTATGGCTACACCTTC
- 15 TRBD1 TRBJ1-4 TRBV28 CASSFSTGGSEKLFF TGTGCCAGCAGTTTCTCCACAGGGGGGAGCGAAAAACTGTTTTTT
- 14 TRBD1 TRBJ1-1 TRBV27 CASSHRGKETEAFF TGTGCCAGCAGTCACAGGGGGAAGGAGACTGAAGCTTTCTTT
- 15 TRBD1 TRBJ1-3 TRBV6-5 CASSRQGGEGNTIYF TGTGCCAGCAGTCGACAGGGAGGGGAAGGAAACACCATATATTTT
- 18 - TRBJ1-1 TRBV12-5 CASGLVNPRGRMNTEAFF TGTGCTAGTGGTTTGGTAAACCCCCGCGGGAGGATGAACACTGAAGCTTTCTTT
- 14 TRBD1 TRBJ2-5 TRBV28 CASSLDRGRETQYF TGTGCCAGCAGTCTGGACAGGGGGCGCGAGACCCAGTACTTC
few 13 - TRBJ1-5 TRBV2 CASKRDSNQPQHF TGTGCCAGCAAGAGGGACAGCAATCAGCCCCAGCATTTT
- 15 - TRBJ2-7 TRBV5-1 CASSDVGAWSYEQYF TGCGCCAGCAGCGACGTGGGGGCCTGGTCCTACGAGCAGTACTTC
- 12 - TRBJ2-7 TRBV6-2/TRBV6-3 CASSDRFYEQYF TGTGCCAGCAGTGACAGGTTCTACGAGCAGTACTTC
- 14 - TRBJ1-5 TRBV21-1 CATVRQYSNQPQHF TGTGCCACCGTACGACAGTATAGCAATCAGCCCCAGCATTTT
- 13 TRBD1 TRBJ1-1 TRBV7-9 CASSSTGGPEAFF TGTGCCAGCAGCTCCACAGGGGGTCCTGAAGCTTTCTTT
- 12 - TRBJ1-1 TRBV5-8 CASRPPGKQAFF TGTGCCAGCAGGCCCCCGGGGAAGCAAGCTTTCTTT
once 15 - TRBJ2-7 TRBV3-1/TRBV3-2 CASSQVAGNDYEQYF TGTGCCAGCAGCCAAGTGGCAGGGAACGATTACGAGCAGTACTTC
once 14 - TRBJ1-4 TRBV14 CASSLSQGGEKLFF TGTGCCAGCAGCCTTTCTCAGGGTGGGGAAAAACTGTTTTTT
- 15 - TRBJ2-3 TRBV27 CASSPPVGVGDTQYF TGTGCCAGCAGTCCTCCCGTCGGGGTAGGGGATACGCAGTATTTT
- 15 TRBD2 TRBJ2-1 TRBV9 CASSREGRDYNEQFF TGTGCCAGCAGCAGGGAGGGGAGAGATTACAATGAGCAGTTCTTC
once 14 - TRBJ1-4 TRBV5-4 CASSLDGPNEKLFF TGTGCCAGCAGCTTGGATGGACCTAATGAAAAACTGTTTTTT
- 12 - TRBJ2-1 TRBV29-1 CNVLGGGNGQFF TGCAACGTACTAGGGGGAGGCAATGGGCAGTTCTTC
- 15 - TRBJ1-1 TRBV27 CASSLGDGTNTEAFF TGTGCCAGCAGTCTGGGAGACGGGACGAACACTGAAGCTTTCTTT
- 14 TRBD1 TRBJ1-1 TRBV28 CASSSWTGTTEAFF TGTGCCAGCAGTTCCTGGACAGGGACCACTGAAGCTTTCTTT
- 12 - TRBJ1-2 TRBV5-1 CASSLERGGYTF TGCGCCAGCAGCTTGGAACGGGGCGGCTACACCTTC
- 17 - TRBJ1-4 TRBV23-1 CASSQCRDPFGNEKLFF TGCGCCAGCAGTCAGTGCAGGGACCCCTTTGGTAATGAAAAACTGTTTTTT
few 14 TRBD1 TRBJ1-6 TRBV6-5 CASSRQGKGSPLHF TGTGCCAGCAGTAGACAGGGTAAAGGATCACCCCTCCACTTT
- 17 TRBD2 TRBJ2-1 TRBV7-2 CASSYEGSERGFGEQFF TGTGCCAGCAGCTACGAAGGTTCGGAGCGGGGGTTCGGTGAGCAGTTCTTC
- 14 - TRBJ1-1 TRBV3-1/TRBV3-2 CASSQETEGTEAFF TGTGCCAGCAGCCAAGAGACAGAGGGGACTGAAGCTTTCTTT
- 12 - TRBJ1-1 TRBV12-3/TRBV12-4 CASSLAKRTAFF TGTGCCAGCAGTTTAGCTAAGCGGACAGCTTTCTTT
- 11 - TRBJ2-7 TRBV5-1 CASSLGYEQYF TGCGCCAGCAGCTTGGGGTACGAGCAGTACTTC
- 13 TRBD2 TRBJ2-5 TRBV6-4 CASSDSREGTQYF TGTGCCAGCAGTGACTCGCGGGAGGGGACCCAGTACTTC